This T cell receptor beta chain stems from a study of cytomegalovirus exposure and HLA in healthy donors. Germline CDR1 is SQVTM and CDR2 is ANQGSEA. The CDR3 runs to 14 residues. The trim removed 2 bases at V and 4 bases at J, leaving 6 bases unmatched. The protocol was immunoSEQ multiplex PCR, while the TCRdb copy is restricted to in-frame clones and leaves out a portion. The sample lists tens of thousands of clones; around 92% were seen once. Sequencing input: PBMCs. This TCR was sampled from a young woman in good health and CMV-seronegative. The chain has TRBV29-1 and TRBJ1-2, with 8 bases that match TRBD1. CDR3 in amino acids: CSVETGQGVYGYTF. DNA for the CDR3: TGCAGCGTTGAAACTGGACAGGGTGTCTATGGCTACACCTTC.